The 23 T cell receptor beta chains below all came from one sample that was sequenced in a study of blood T cell repertoires in COVID-19. Sequencing used immunoSEQ multiplex PCR; TCRdb keeps in-frame clones, though not all of them. This table holds 95,000 to 120,000 clones, around 83% found once. Material: peripheral blood. These receptors originate from a man aged 35-49 years with acute or convalescent COVID-19.

The chain couples TRBV3-1 (or the pseudogene TRBV3-2) to TRBJ2-7, with 9 bases identical to TRBD1. Trimming at V came to 3 bases and at J to 7 bases, leaving 13 bases not matched to a gene. Germline loops: CDR1 LGHDT, CDR2 YNNKEL (reference sequence). The length of the CDR3 is 16 residues. The CDR3 sequence is CASSQLALQGAREQYF. In nucleotides, the CDR3 is TGTGCCAGCAGCCAGCTCGCATTACAGGGGGCGAGGGAGCAGTACTTC.

In its sample, this clone was seen once. The J gene is TRBJ2-3, the V gene TRBV24-1; D possibly corresponds to TRBD2 (6 bases). V lost 1 base to trimming and J lost 6 bases, with 13 bases between them. The V gene's germline CDR1 is KGHDR and CDR2 SFDVKD. The CDR3 totals 15 residues. CDR3 region: CATSDFSGGDDTQYF. The CDR3 coding sequence is TGTGCCACCAGTGATTTCTCAGGAGGGGACGATACGCAGTATTTT.

This chain links TRBV6-5 with TRBJ1-2, with D perhaps TRBD1 (5 bases). Trimming took off 10 bases at V and 3 bases at J, with 15 bases between the two ends. CDR3 length: 13 amino acids. In germline, CDR1 is MNHEY, CDR2 SVGAGI. The CDR3 protein is CATWGRSYYGYTF. CDR3 in DNA: TGTGCCACCTGGGGCAGGTCCTACTATGGCTACACCTTC.

This clone occurred once. The chain links TRBV14 to TRBJ1-2; 7 bases are shared with TRBD1. The CDR3 sequence is 15 residues long. Germline trimming cut 2 bases from V and 4 bases from J; bases unmatched to any gene: 7. Germline V lookup: CDR1 SGHDN, CDR2 FVKESK. CDR3 sequence reads: CASSQITGTAYGYTF. The CDR3, as DNA: TGTGCCAGCAGCCAAATAACCGGGACAGCCTATGGCTACACCTTC.

The genes are TRBV19 and TRBJ1-2; D might be TRBD1 (5 bases). Germline lookup yields CDR1 LNHDA and CDR2 SQIVND (reference sequence). This CDR3 has 13 residues. The V and J ends lost 3 bases and 5 bases respectively, with 10 bases between them. The CDR3 spells CASSIGQGYGYTF. CDR3 DNA sequence: TGTGCCAGTAGTATCGGGCAGGGTTATGGCTACACCTTC.

CDR3: CASSQGILDRGKRGAFF. For the CDR3, the DNA is TGCGCCAGCAGCCAAGGAATACTAGACAGGGGAAAAAGGGGAGCTTTCTTT. The chain links TRBV4-1 to TRBJ1-1; 8 nucleotides line up with TRBD1. This CDR3 spans 17 amino acids. Trimming at V came to 1 base and at J to 10 bases, leaving 17 bases not matched to a gene. The germline V gene has CDR1 MGHRA and CDR2 YSYEKL.

J is TRBJ1-1 and V is TRBV10-3, with D possibly matching TRBD1 (5 bases). The germline gives CDR1 ENHRY, CDR2 SYGVKD. V lost 10 bases to trimming and J lost 2 bases, with 17 bases between them. CDR3 length: 14 residues. In DNA, the CDR3 is TGTGCCACCCGCGGGGCGGGCCCAAACACTGAAGCTTTCTTT. As protein: CATRGAGPNTEAFF.

The rearrangement joins TRBV7-6 to TRBJ2-1; 9 nucleotides match TRBD2. After removal of 1 base from V and 8 bases from J, the junction contained 9 bases not matched to a gene. CDR1 and CDR2 from the germline V gene are SGHVS and FNYEAQ. CDR3 size: 16 residues. This CDR3 reads CASSLVAGGPVDEQFF. The CDR3 nucleotides are TGTGCCAGCAGCTTAGTCGCGGGGGGGCCGGTCGATGAGCAGTTCTTC.

This clone was counted between two and nine times. This chain uses TRBV24-1 with TRBJ2-2, with 9 bases lining up with TRBD1. The J segment lost 5 bases and the V segment lost 4 bases, leaving 7 bases of the junction unmatched. Germline CDR1 and CDR2: KGHDR and SFDVKD. The length of the CDR3 is 16 residues. CDR3 coding DNA: TGTGCCACCAGTGACCAGGGACAGGGACGAACCGGGGAGCTGTTTTTT. Amino acids: CATSDQGQGRTGELFF.

V is TRBV5-1 and J is TRBJ1-1, with D unclear. Germline V gene sequence: CDR1 SGHRS, CDR2 YFSETQ. V shed 7 bases and J shed 1 base, with 17 bases lying between them. There are 15 residues in the CDR3. DNA for the CDR3: TGCGCCAGCGCCTCGTTGTCTGCGCGGAACACTGAAGCTTTCTTT. Protein: CASASLSARNTEAFF.

The rearrangement links TRBV4-1 to TRBJ2-6; TRBD1 is a possible D gene (5 bases). This CDR3 has 14 amino acids. V lost 5 bases, J lost 2 bases, and 7 bases lay in between. Germline loops: CDR1 MGHRA, CDR2 YSYEKL. CDR3 loop: CASSRGPGANVLTF. For the CDR3, the DNA is TGCGCCAGCAGCAGGGGCCCTGGGGCCAACGTCCTGACTTTC.

The chain employs TRBV18 and TRBJ1-2; TRBD1 matches at 7 bases. This CDR3 comprises 14 residues. V lost 3 bases, J lost 5 bases, and 6 bases stayed unmatched. From germline, CDR1 is KGHSH and CDR2 LQKENI. The DNA for the CDR3 is TGTGCCAGCTCACCTTCACAGGGGCAGTATGGCTACACCTTC. It codes for CASSPSQGQYGYTF.

The V and J genes are TRBV4-1 and TRBJ2-6; possible D gene TRBD1, 5 bases. Trimming cost V 3 bases and J 1 base, with 16 bases left between them. The CDR3 is made up of 18 amino acids. Germline CDR1 is MGHRA and CDR2 is YSYEKL. CDR3 loop: CASSQGLLSRSGANVLTF. CDR3 nucleotide sequence: TGCGCCAGCAGCCAGGGGCTGTTGAGTAGATCTGGGGCCAACGTCCTGACTTTC.

The CDR3, as DNA: TGTGCCAGCAGCTTATACGGGGGGGCGGGAGATACGCAGTATTTT. The encoded protein is CASSLYGGAGDTQYF. The rearrangement joins TRBV7-2 to TRBJ2-3; 8 nucleotides line up with TRBD2. The J segment lost 5 bases and the V segment lost 2 bases, leaving 6 bases of the junction unmatched. CDR3 length: 15 amino acids. CDR1 and CDR2 (germline): SGHTA, FQGNSA.

The rearrangement links TRBV5-1 to TRBJ2-7, with D hard to call. Deletions cut 1 base from V and 3 bases from J, with 14 bases between. The germline gives CDR1 SGHRS, CDR2 YFSETQ. The CDR3 has 15 residues. The CDR3 is CASSLTDPALYEQYF. The DNA for the CDR3 is TGCGCCAGCAGCTTGACAGACCCCGCTCTCTACGAGCAGTACTTC. Full variable domain (rest looked up from reference TRBV5-1 and TRBJ2-7): KAGVTQTPRYLIKTRGQQVTLSCSPISGHRSVSWYQQTPGQGLQFLFEYFSETQRNKGNFPGRFSGRQFSNSRSEMNVSTLELGDSALYLCASSLTDPALYEQYFGPGTRLTVT.

V usage is TRBV21-1 and J usage is TRBJ1-5; the table assigns TRBD1, which was not confirmed against the DNA. TRBV21-1 is a documented pseudogene. The CDR3 is 14 amino acids. Written as DNA, the CDR3 is TGTGCCACCTCGACAGGGGGCGCGAGGCAGCCCCAGCATTTT. Translated: CATSTGGARQPQHF.

The chain links TRBV5-1 to TRBJ1-3; the match to TRBD1 covers 8 bases. Germline V lookup: CDR1 SGHRS, CDR2 YFSETQ. CDR3 size: 19 residues. The V gene end was trimmed by 0 bases and the J gene end by 2 bases; junction bases not matched to a gene: 13. The CDR3 nucleotides are TGCGCCAGCAGCTTGGAAGGGACAGGACTAATAGGGGCTGGAAACACCATATATTTT. Its translation: CASSLEGTGLIGAGNTIYF.

This chain uses TRBV6-5 with TRBJ2-7; D may be TRBD1 (5 bases). V was shortened by 0 bases and J by 5 bases, with 8 bases between the two germline ends. Germline CDR1 is MNHEY and CDR2 is SVGAGI. The CDR3 is 13 residues long. Here the CDR3 DNA reads TGTGCCAGCAGTTACTCGGCAGGGAACGAGCAGTACTTC. Residues: CASSYSAGNEQYF.

The chain has TRBV5-6 and TRBJ2-3, with 12 bases fitting TRBD2. Per the germline V gene, CDR1 is SGHDT and CDR2 is YYEEEE. The CDR3 contains 17 residues. The trim removed 6 bases at V and 4 bases at J, leaving 12 bases unmatched. The CDR3 reads CASNVASSGGAPDTQYF. DNA of the CDR3: TGTGCCAGCAATGTCGCGTCTAGCGGGGGGGCTCCAGATACGCAGTATTTT. Looking up the rest from reference TRBV5-6 and TRBJ2-3 gives the full variable domain: DAGVTQSPTHLIKTRGQQVTLRCSPKSGHDTVSWYQQALGQGPQFIFQYYEEEERQRGNFPDRFSGHQFPNYSSELNVNALLLGDSALYLCASNVASSGGAPDTQYFGPGTRLTVL.

The CDR3 protein is CASSMVGGNGYTF. CDR3 in DNA: TGTGCCAGTAGTATGGTAGGGGGCAATGGCTACACCTTC. The chain couples TRBV19 to TRBJ1-2, with 7 bases lining up with TRBD1. This CDR3 has 13 amino acids. Germline lookup yields CDR1 LNHDA and CDR2 SQIVND (reference sequence). The trim removed 3 bases at V and 6 bases at J, leaving 4 bases unmatched.

The chain combines TRBV19 with TRBJ1-2; 8 bases fit TRBD1. Germline CDR1 reads LNHDA; CDR2 reads SQIVND (reference sequence). V lost 7 bases, J lost 8 bases, and 12 bases stayed unmatched. The CDR3 runs to 14 residues. CDR3 sequence: CASITDRGAGGYTF. The CDR3 DNA is TGTGCCAGTATAACCGACAGGGGCGCGGGCGGCTACACCTTC.

The CDR3 sequence: CASSDGQAYTQYF. The CDR3 nucleotides are TGTGCCAGCAGTGATGGGCAGGCCTATACGCAGTATTTT. The chain joins TRBV2 to TRBJ2-3; D gene uncertain. Between the trimmed V and J ends, which lost 3 bases and 7 bases, there was a span of 11 bases. CDR3 size: 13 residues. Germline V gives CDR1 SNHLY, CDR2 FYNNEI.

The J gene is TRBJ1-1, the V gene TRBV2; TRBD1 matches 10 bases. In germline, CDR1 is SNHLY, CDR2 FYNNEI. V gave up 4 bases and J gave up 8 bases; unmatched junction bases: 1. The CDR3 runs 12 residues. In nucleotides, the CDR3 is TGTGCCAGCAGTGGGGGACAGGGGGAAGCTTTCTTT. Translation gives CASSGGQGEAFF.